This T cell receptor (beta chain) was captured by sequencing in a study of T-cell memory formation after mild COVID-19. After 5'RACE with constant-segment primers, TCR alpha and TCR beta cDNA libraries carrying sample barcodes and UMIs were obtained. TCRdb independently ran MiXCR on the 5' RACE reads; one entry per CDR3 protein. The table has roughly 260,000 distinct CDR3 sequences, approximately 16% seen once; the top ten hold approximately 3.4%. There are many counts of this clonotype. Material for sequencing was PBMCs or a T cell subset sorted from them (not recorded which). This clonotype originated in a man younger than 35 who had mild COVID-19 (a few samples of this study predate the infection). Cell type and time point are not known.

The CDR3: CASSLGTSTDTQYF. The CDR3 bases are TGTGCCAGCAGCTTGGGGACTAGCACAGATACGCAGTATTTT. This chain links TRBV7-3 with TRBJ2-3; TRBD2 is a possible D gene (6 bases). CDR1 SGHTA and CDR2 FQGTGA come from the germline V gene. V was clipped by 3 bases and J by 0 bases, with 7 bases between them. This CDR3 contains 14 residues.